The sample holds many counts of the clone carrying this T cell receptor (beta chain). Its cognate antigen is unknown. In TCRdb, the 5' RACE reads were re-called with MiXCR into one record per CDR3 protein. The sample includes 7,500 to 10,000 distinct CDR3 sequences, about 6% seen only once; the top ten take roughly two fifths. This sample was included in a study of CD8 T cells in ankylosing spondylitis. Germline-derived CDR1 and CDR2 are SGDLS and YYNGEE. The CDR3 is 16 residues long. The junction had 5 bases not matched to a gene; V was cut back by 3 bases and J by 1 base. The study's findings and limits: A TCR beta motif of eight or nine highly homologous variants seemed to mark ankylosing spondylitis blood. Earlier studies detected some motif variants in reactive arthritis synovial fluid and blood. CD8+ cells made up the disease-linked clones, which were relatively rare in peripheral blood.

The clonotype comes from a female donor with ankylosing spondylitis or in good health (not recorded which). Source material: blood, either unsorted or a sorted T cell fraction (not recorded which). This chain joins TRBV9 and TRBJ2-1, with 9 bases lining up with TRBD1. CDR3 sequence reads: CASSDGTGFSYNEQFF. The CDR3 coding sequence is TGTGCCAGCAGCGATGGGACAGGGTTTTCCTACAATGAGCAGTTCTTC.